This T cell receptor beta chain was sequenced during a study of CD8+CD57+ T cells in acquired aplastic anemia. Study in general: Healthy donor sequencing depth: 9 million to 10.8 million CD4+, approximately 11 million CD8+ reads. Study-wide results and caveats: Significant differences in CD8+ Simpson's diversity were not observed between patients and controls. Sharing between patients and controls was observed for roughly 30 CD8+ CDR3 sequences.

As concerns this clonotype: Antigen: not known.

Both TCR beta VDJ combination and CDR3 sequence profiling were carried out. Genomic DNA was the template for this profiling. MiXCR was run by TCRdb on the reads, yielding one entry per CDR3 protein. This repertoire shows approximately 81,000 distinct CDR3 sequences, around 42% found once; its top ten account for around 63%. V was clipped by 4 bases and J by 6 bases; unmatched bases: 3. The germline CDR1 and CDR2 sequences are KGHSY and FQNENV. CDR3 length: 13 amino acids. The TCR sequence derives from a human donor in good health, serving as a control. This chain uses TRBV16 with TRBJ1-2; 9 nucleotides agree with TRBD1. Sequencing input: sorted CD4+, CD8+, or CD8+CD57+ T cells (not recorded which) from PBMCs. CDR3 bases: TGTGCCAGCAGCCTCCGACAGGGGGATGGCTACACCTTC. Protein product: CASSLRQGDGYTF.